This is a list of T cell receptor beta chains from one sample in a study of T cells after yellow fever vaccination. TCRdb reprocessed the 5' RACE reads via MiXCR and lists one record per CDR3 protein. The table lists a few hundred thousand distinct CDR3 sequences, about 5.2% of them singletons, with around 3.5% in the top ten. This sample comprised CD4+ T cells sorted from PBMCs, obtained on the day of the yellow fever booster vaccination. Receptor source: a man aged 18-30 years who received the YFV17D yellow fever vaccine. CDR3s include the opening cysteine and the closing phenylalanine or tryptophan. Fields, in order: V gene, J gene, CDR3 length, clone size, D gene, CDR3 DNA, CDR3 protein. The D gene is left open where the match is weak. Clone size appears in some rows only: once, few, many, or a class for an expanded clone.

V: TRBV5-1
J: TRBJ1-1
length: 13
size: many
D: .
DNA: TGCGCCAGCGGGGCGGGCGAGAACACTGAAGCTTTCTTT
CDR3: CASGAGENTEAFF

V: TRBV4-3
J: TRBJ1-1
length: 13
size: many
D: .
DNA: TGCGCCAGCTGCGCGCGGGGGGGCACTGAAGCTTTCTTT
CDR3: CASCARGGTEAFF

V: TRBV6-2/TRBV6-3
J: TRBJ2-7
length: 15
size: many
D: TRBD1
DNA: TGTGCCAGCATTCCCGCCGGGACAGGGGGCTACGAGCAGTACTTC
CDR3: CASIPAGTGGYEQYF

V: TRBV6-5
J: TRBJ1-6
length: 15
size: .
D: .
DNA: TGTGCCAGCAGTTACTCGAGGGGGTCTCATAGACCCCTCCACTTT
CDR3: CASSYSRGSHRPLHF

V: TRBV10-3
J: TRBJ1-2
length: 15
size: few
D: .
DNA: TGTGCCACTAACTCCCGCGACGGAGCTAACTATGGCTACACCTTC
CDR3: CATNSRDGANYGYTF

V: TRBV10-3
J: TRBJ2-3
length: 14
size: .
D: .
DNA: TGTGCCATCAGTGAGAGGGACTTGACAGATACGCAGTATTTT
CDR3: CAISERDLTDTQYF

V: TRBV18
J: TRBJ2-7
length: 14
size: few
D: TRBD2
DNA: TGTGCCAGCTCACCACGGGGGGGAAGGTACGAGCAGTACTTC
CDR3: CASSPRGGRYEQYF

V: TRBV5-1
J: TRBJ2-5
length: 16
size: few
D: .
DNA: TGCGCCAGCAGCTTGGACCCCCAGGGAACCCAAGAGACCCAGTACTTC
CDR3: CASSLDPQGTQETQYF

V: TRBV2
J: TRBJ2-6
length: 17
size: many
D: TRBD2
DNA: TGTGCCAGCAGTGAAAGCCCCGGGGGGTCTGGGGCCAACGTCCTGACTTTC
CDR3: CASSESPGGSGANVLTF

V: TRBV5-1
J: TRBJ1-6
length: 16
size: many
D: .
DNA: TGCGCCAGCAGCTTGGCGGGGAGCTCCTATAATTCACCCCTCCACTTT
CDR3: CASSLAGSSYNSPLHF

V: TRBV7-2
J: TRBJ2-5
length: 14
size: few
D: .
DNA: TGTGCCAGCAGCCCCGACTACCTACAAGAGACCCAGTACTTC
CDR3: CASSPDYLQETQYF

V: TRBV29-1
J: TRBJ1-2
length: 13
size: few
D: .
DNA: TGCAGCGGGGATGAAGGTCCTAACTATGGCTACACCTTC
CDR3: CSGDEGPNYGYTF

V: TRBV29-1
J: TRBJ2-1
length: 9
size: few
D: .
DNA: TGCAGCGTTGCCGATGAGCAGTTCTTC
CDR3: CSVADEQFF

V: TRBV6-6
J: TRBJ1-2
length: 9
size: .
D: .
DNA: TGTGCCACACGATATGCCTACACCTTC
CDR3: CATRYAYTF

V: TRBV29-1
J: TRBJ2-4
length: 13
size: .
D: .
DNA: TGCAGCGGGGGGGACCTAGCCAAAAACATTCAGTACTTC
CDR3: CSGGDLAKNIQYF

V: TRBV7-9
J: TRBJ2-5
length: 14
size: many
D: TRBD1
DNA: TGTGCCAGCAGGATCACACAGGGGGGAGAGACCCAGTACTTC
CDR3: CASRITQGGETQYF

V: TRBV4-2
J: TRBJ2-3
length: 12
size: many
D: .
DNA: TGTGCCAGCAGCCAAGAGTATGATACGCAGTATTTT
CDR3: CASSQEYDTQYF

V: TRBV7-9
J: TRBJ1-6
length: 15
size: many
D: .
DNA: TGTGCCAGCAGCTTAGGTGGGTCGATCGGGTCACCCCTCCACTTT
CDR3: CASSLGGSIGSPLHF

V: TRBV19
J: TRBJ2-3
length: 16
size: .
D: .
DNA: TGTGCCAGTAGTATAGGGTCTTGGGGGGATGCAGATACGCAGTATTTT
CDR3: CASSIGSWGDADTQYF

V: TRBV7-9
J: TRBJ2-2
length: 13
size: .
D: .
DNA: TGTGCCAGCAGCTTTTACAACACCGGGGAGCTGTTTTTT
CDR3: CASSFYNTGELFF

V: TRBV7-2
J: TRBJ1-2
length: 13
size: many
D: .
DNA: TGTGCCAGCAGCATAGGACGGAACTATGGCTACACCTTC
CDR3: CASSIGRNYGYTF

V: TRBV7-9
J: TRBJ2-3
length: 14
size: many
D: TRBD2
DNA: TGTGCCAGCAGCTTAACTAGCGGGGTACCGACGCAGTATTTT
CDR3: CASSLTSGVPTQYF

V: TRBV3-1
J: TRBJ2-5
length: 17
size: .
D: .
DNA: TGTGCCAGCAGCCAAAGGGTCTCTAGGGGACGCCAAGAGACCCAGTACTTC
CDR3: CASSQRVSRGRQETQYF

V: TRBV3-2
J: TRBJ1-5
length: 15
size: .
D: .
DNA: TGTGCCAGCAGCCAAGATTTCGGGGGAAATCAGCCCCAGCATTTT
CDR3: CASSQDFGGNQPQHF

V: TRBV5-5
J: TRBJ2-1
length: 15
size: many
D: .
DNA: TGTGCCAGCAGCTTGTACCCCGACGGTAACAATGAGCAGTTCTTC
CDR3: CASSLYPDGNNEQFF

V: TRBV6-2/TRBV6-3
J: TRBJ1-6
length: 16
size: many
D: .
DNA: TGTGCCAGCAGTTCGACCATCAGGGTAATTGCTTCACCCCTCCACTTT
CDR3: CASSSTIRVIASPLHF

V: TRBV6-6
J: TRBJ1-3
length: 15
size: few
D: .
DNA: TGTGCCAGCAGTTGGTACGTGAGGTCCGGAAACACCATATATTTT
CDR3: CASSWYVRSGNTIYF

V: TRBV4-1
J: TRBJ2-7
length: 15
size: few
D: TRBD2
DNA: TGCGCCAGCAGCCGGAGGGGGACTAGCGACTACGAGCAGTACTTC
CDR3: CASSRRGTSDYEQYF

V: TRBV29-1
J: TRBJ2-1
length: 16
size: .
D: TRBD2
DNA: TGCAGCGTTCTAGCGGGGGGACCCTATCTTAACAATGAGCAGTTCTTC
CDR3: CSVLAGGPYLNNEQFF

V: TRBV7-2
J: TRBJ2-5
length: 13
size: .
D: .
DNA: TGTGCCAGCAGCCGGGAAAGACAAGAGACCCAGTACTTC
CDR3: CASSRERQETQYF

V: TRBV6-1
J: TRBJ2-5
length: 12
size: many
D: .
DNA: TGTGCCAGCGACAGGAGGCAAGAGACCCAGTACTTC
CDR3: CASDRRQETQYF

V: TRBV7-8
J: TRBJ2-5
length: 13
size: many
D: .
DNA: TGTGCCAGCAGCTATGGGGGAAAAGAGACCCAGTACTTC
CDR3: CASSYGGKETQYF

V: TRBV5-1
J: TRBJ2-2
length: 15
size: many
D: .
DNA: TGCGCCAGCAGCATCAGACAGCTGAACACCGGGGAGCTGTTTTTT
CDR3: CASSIRQLNTGELFF

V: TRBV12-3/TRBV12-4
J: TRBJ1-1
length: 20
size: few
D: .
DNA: TGTGCCAGCATTCTGCGAGGTCAGACAGGCCCTGGGGAATTAAACACTGAAGCTTTCTTT
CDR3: CASILRGQTGPGELNTEAFF

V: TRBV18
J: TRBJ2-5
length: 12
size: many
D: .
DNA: TGTGCCAGCTCACCAACCCCAGAGACCCAGTACTTC
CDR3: CASSPTPETQYF

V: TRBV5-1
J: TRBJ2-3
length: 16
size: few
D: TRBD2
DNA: TGCGCCAGCAGCTTGGGTCTAGCGGGGGTGGCAGATACGCAGTATTTT
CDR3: CASSLGLAGVADTQYF

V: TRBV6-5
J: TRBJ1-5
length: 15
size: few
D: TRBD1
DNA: TGTGCCAGCAGTTATGGGGGCAGGGGGCATCAGCCCCAGCATTTT
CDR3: CASSYGGRGHQPQHF

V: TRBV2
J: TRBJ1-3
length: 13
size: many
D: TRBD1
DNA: TGTGCCAGTAACGGACAGGCTGGAAACACCATATATTTT
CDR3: CASNGQAGNTIYF

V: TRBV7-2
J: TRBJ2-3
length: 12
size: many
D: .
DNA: TGTGCCAGCGTAGGGGGCACAGATACGCAGTATTTT
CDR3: CASVGGTDTQYF

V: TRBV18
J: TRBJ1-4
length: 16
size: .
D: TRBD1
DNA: TGTGCCAGCTCACCAGGACAGGTATCTACAGAGGAAAAACTGTTTTTT
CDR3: CASSPGQVSTEEKLFF

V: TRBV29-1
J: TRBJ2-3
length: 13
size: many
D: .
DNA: TGCAGCGTGGCCGGACAGTACTTTAATACGCAGTATTTT
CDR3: CSVAGQYFNTQYF

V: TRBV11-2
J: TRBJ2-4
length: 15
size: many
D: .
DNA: TGTGCCAGCAGCCGTAGGGGCTTAAGGGAGGACATTCAGTACTTC
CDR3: CASSRRGLREDIQYF

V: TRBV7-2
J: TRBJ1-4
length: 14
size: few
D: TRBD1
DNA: TGTGCCAGCAGTAGAGACAGGGGGCTGGAAAAACTGTTTTTT
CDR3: CASSRDRGLEKLFF

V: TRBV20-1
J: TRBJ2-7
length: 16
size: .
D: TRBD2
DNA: TGCAGTGCTAGAGTTATAAAGCGGGGGGACTCCTACGAGCAGTACTTC
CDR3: CSARVIKRGDSYEQYF

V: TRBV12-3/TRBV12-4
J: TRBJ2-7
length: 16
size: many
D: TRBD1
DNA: TGTGCCAGCAGTTCTTCCGGGACAGGGGGCCCCTACGAGCAGTACTTC
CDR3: CASSSSGTGGPYEQYF

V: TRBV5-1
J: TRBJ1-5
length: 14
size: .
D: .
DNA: TGCGCCAGCAGTCCCGGAGAGGAGGGCCAGCCCCAGCATTTT
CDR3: CASSPGEEGQPQHF

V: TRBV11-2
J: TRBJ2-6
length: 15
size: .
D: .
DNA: TGTGCCAGCAGAGGCCTCCGGTCTGGGGCCAACGTCCTGACTTTC
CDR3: CASRGLRSGANVLTF

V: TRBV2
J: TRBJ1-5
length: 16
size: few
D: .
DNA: TGTGCCAGCAGTGAAGCTCGGGTTTATAGCAATCAGCCCCAGCATTTT
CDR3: CASSEARVYSNQPQHF

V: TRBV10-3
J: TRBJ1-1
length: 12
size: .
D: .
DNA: TGTGCCATCAGGGGGCCGTTCGGGGAAGCTTTCTTT
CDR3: CAIRGPFGEAFF

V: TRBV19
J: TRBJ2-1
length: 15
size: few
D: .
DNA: TGTGCCAGTAGGCTGGGGCGAGGATCCTACAATGAGCAGTTCTTC
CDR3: CASRLGRGSYNEQFF

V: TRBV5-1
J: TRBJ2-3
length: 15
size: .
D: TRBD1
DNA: TGCGCCAGCAGCCCGGGGACAGGGTTCACAGATACGCAGTATTTT
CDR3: CASSPGTGFTDTQYF

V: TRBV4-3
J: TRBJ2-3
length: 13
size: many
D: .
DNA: TGCGCCAGCAGCCAAGGGACAACAGATACGCAGTATTTT
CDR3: CASSQGTTDTQYF

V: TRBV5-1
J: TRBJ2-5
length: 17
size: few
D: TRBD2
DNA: TGCGCCAGCAGCTTGCGGTCACTAGCGGGGGGCCAAGAGACCCAGTACTTC
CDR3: CASSLRSLAGGQETQYF